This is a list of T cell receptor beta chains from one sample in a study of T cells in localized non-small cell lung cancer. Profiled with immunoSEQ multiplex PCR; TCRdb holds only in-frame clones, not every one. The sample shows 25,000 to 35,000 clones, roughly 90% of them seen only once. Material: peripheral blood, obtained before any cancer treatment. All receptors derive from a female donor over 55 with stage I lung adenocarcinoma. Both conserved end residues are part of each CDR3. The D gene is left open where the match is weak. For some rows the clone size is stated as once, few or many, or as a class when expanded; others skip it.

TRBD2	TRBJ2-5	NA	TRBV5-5	CASSPSGGWETQYF	TGTGCCAGCAGCCCTAGCGGGGGCTGGGAGACCCAGTACTTC
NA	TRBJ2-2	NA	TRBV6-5	CASSTSGVNTGELFF	TGTGCCAGCAGCACTTCAGGGGTCAACACCGGGGAGCTGTTTTTT
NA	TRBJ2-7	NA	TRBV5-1	CASKRQEKHEQYF	TGCGCCAGCAAGCGGCAGGAAAAACACGAGCAGTACTTC
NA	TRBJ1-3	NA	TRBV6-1	CASSERPRGRNTIYF	TGTGCCAGCAGTGAAAGGCCTCGGGGGAGGAACACCATATATTTT
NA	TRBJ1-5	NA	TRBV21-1	CASRGQGAGNVQPQHF	TGTGCCAGCAGGGGGCAGGGGGCGGGAAACGTTCAGCCCCAGCATTTT
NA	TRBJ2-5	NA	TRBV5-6	CASSLQPQETQYF	TGTGCCAGCAGCTTACAGCCTCAAGAGACCCAGTACTTC
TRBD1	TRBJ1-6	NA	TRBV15	CATSTKQGGALHF	TGTGCCACCAGCACAAAACAGGGGGGGGCCCTCCACTTT
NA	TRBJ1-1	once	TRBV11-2	CASSLDGGTEAFF	TGTGCCAGCAGCTTAGACGGGGGGACTGAAGCTTTCTTT
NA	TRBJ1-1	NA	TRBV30	CAWTRTDGNTEAFF	TGTGCCTGGACGCGTACTGACGGGAACACTGAAGCTTTCTTT
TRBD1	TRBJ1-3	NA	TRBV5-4	CASSSGTDPFSGNTIYF	TGTGCCAGCAGCTCCGGGACAGACCCATTCTCTGGAAACACCATATATTTT
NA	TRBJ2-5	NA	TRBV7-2	CASSLGGLYQAQYF	TGTGCCAGCAGCTTAGGGGGACTCTACCAGGCCCAGTACTTC
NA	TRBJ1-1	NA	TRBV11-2	CASSPGEIEAFF	TGTGCCAGCAGCCCCGGGGAGATTGAAGCTTTCTTT
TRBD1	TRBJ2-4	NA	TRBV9	CASSHRDRQYF	TGTGCCAGCAGCCACCGGGACAGGCAGTACTTC
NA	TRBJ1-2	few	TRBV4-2	CASSQAGGYGYTF	TGTGCCAGCAGCCAAGCCGGGGGGTATGGCTACACCTTC
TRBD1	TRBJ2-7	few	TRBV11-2	CASRRTRDSPAYEQYF	TGTGCCAGCAGACGAACTAGGGACAGTCCTGCCTACGAGCAGTACTTC
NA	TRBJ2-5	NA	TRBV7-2	CASSLVGTVETQYF	TGTGCCAGCAGCTTAGTTGGGACGGTTGAGACCCAGTACTTC
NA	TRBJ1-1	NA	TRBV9	CASSVGPGMGLSQNTEAFF	TGTGCCAGCAGCGTAGGGCCAGGGATGGGGTTAAGTCAGAACACTGAAGCTTTCTTT
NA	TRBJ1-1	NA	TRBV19	CASTRGGEVNTEAFF	TGTGCCAGTACCCGAGGGGGGGAAGTGAACACTGAAGCTTTCTTT
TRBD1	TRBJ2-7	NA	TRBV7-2	CASSLGSGTGGPYEQYF	TGTGCCAGCAGCTTAGGGTCTGGGACAGGCGGTCCCTACGAGCAGTACTTC
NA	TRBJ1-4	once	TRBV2	CASKRSALGEKLFF	TGTGCCAGCAAGAGGTCAGCCCTAGGAGAAAAACTGTTTTTT
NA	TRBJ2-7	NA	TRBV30	CAWSRTGVEQYF	TGTGCCTGGAGTCGAACGGGTGTTGAGCAGTACTTC
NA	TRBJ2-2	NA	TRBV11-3	CASSLARAEELFF	TGTGCCAGCAGCTTAGCCAGGGCGGAGGAGCTGTTTTTT
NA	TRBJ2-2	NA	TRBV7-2	CASSATSKAGELFF	TGTGCCAGCAGCGCGACTAGTAAGGCCGGGGAGCTGTTTTTT
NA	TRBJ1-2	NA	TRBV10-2	CASAPNPNYGYTF	TGCGCCAGCGCCCCTAACCCCAACTATGGCTACACCTTC
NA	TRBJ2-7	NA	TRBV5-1	CASSLHREGAYEQYF	TGCGCCAGCAGCTTACACAGGGAAGGGGCCTACGAGCAGTACTTC
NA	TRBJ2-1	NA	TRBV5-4	CASSLVGGSRNEQFF	TGTGCCAGCAGCTTGGTTGGGGGATCCAGAAATGAGCAGTTCTTC
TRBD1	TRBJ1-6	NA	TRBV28	CASRDGQGGPGGSPLHF	TGTGCCAGCAGGGATGGACAGGGTGGACCTGGAGGATCACCCCTCCACTTT
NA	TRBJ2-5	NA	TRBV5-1	CASSLGDRGETQYF	TGCGCCAGCAGCTTGGGGGATCGGGGAGAGACCCAGTACTTC
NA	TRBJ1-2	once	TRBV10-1	CASSDSGAVDGYTF	TGCGCCAGCAGTGACTCAGGGGCCGTGGATGGCTACACCTTC
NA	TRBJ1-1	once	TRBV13	CASSLVTEAFF	TGTGCCAGCAGTTTGGTTACTGAAGCTTTCTTT
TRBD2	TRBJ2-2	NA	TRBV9	CASSPMSGGNTGELFF	TGTGCCAGCAGCCCGATGAGCGGGGGGAACACCGGGGAGCTGTTTTTT
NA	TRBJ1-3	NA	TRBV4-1	CASSPDRGTWAAGNTIYF	TGCGCCAGCAGCCCTGACCGGGGTACCTGGGCCGCCGGAAACACCATATATTTT
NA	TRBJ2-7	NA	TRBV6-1	CASKGTSRSYEQYF	TGTGCCTCGAAGGGGACAAGCCGCTCCTACGAGCAGTACTTC
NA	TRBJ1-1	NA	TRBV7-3	CASSESPDTEAFF	TGTGCCAGCAGCGAAAGCCCCGACACTGAAGCTTTCTTT
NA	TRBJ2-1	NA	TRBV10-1	CASTGLDEDEQFF	TGCGCCAGCACGGGACTGGACGAGGATGAGCAGTTCTTC
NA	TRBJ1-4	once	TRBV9	CASSPNARASSEKLFF	TGTGCCAGCAGCCCCAATGCCCGGGCGTCGAGTGAAAAACTGTTTTTT
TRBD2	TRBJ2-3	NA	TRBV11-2	CASSATSGGAFDTQYF	TGTGCCAGCAGCGCCACTAGCGGGGGGGCTTTTGATACGCAGTATTTT
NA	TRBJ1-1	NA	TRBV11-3	CASSLGDNAEAFF	TGTGCCAGCAGCTTAGGGGACAACGCTGAAGCTTTCTTT
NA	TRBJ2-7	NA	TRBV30	CAWSVGSSYEQYF	TGTGCCTGGAGTGTTGGCAGTTCCTACGAGCAGTACTTC
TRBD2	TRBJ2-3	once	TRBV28	CASSSPRSGGYTDTQYF	TGTGCCAGCAGTTCACCTAGGAGCGGGGGGTACACAGATACGCAGTATTTT
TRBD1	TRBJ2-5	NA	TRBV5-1	CASSSHTGAAETQYF	TGCGCCAGCAGCTCGCACACAGGGGCCGCCGAGACCCAGTACTTC
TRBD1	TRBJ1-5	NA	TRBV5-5	CASSFSGTGSGQPQHF	TGTGCCAGCAGCTTCTCCGGGACAGGGTCAGGTCAGCCCCAGCATTTT
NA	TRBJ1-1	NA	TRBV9	CASTQRGGRGRDTEAFF	TGTGCCAGCACCCAAAGGGGGGGCCGCGGCAGGGACACTGAAGCTTTCTTT
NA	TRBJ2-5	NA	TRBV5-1	CASSLGGQVLETQYF	TGCGCCAGCAGCTTGGGGGGGCAAGTTTTGGAGACCCAGTACTTC
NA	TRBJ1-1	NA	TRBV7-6	CASSLNRGSGLNTEAFF	TGTGCCAGCAGCTTAAACCGGGGAAGCGGTTTGAACACTGAAGCTTTCTTT